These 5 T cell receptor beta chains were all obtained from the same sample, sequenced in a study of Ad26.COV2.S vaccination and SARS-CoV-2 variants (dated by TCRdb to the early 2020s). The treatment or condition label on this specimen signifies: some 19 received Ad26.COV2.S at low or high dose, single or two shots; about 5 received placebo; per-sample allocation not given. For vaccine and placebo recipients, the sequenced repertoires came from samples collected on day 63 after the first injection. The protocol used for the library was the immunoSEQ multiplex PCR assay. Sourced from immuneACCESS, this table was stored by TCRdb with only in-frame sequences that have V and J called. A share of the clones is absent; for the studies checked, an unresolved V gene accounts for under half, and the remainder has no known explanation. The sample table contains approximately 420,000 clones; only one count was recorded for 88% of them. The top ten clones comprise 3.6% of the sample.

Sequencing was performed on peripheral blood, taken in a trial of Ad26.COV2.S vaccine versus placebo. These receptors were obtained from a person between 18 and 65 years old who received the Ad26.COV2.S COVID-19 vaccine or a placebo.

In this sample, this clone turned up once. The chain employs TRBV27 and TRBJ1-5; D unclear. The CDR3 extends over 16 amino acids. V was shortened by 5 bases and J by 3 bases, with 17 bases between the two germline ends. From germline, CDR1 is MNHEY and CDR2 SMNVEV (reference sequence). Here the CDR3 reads CASSARRLVPNQPQHF. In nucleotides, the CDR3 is TGTGCCAGCAGTGCCCGACGGTTGGTCCCCAATCAGCCCCAGCATTTT.

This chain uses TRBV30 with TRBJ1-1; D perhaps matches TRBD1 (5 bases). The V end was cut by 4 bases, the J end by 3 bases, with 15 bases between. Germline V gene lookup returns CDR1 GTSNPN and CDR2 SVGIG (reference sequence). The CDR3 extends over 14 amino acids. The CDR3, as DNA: TGTGCCTGGAACCGTTACGGGGCCGACACTGAAGCTTTCTTT. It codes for CAWNRYGADTEAFF.

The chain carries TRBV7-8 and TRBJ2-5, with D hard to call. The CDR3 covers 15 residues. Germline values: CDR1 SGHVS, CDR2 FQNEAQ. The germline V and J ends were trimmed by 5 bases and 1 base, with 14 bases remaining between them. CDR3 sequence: CASSPVQRSQETQYF. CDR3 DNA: TGTGCCAGCAGCCCTGTCCAGAGATCCCAAGAGACCCAGTACTTC.

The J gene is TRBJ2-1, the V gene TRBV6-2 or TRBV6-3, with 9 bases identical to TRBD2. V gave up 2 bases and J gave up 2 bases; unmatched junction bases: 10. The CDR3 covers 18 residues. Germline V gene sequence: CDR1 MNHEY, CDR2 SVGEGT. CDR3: CASSYRAVAGVPYNEQFF. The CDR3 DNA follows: TGTGCCAGCAGTTACCGGGCGGTAGCGGGGGTCCCCTACAATGAGCAGTTCTTC.

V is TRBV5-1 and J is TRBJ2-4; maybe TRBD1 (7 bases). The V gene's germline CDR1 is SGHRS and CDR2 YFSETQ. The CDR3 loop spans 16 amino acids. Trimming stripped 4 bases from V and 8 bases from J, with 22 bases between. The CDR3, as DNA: TGCGCCAGCAGCACCGGAGACAGGGTGGAGGGTGACATTCAGTACTTC. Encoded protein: CASSTGDRVEGDIQYF.